Below are 7 T cell receptor beta chains sequenced from a single sample in a study of T cells in localized non-small cell lung cancer. Libraries were prepared by immunoSEQ multiplex PCR; TCRdb keeps only in-frame clonotypes and omits some of them. The top ten clones hold under 3.5% of a sample with some 80,000 clones, about 83% of them seen once. Here the sequenced sample was peripheral blood, taken before any cancer treatment. The receptor source for this set is a man between 35 and 75 years old with stage I lung adenocarcinoma.

This clone was counted between two and nine times. V usage is TRBV30 and J usage is TRBJ1-3; D is undetermined. The CDR3 spans 12 residues. V dropped 2 bases and J dropped 0 bases, with 2 bases sitting between them. Germline V CDR1 and CDR2: GTSNPN, SVGIG (reference sequence). The CDR3, as DNA: TGTGCCTGGAGTACCTCTGGAAACACCATATATTTT. It translates to CAWSTSGNTIYF.

The rearrangement joins TRBV30 to TRBJ1-2, with no clear D. The CDR3 totals 14 residues. Trimming cost V 1 base and J 2 bases, with 11 bases left between them. Per germline, CDR1 GTSNPN and CDR2 SVGIG (reference sequence). CDR3 DNA: TGTGCCTGGAGTGAACTCACAATAAACTATGGCTACACCTTC. This sequence encodes CAWSELTINYGYTF.

The chain employs TRBV5-8 and TRBJ1-5, with no clear D. The CDR3 spans 16 residues. In germline, CDR1 is SGHTS, CDR2 YDEGEE. Deletions cut 0 bases from V and 5 bases from J, with 15 bases between. The CDR3 nucleotides read TGTGCCAGCAGCTTGGTTCGGTTAGCCGGCGATCAGCCCCAGCATTTT. Protein: CASSLVRLAGDQPQHF.

The chain employs TRBV2 and TRBJ1-5, with 10 bases matching TRBD1. From germline, CDR1 is SNHLY and CDR2 FYNNEI. Trimming removed 5 bases from V and 7 bases from J; junction bases left unmatched: 5. This CDR3 region has 14 residues. The CDR3 DNA sequence: TGTGCCAGCAGTAGGGACAGGGGAACGCAGCCCCAGCATTTT. Protein product: CASSRDRGTQPQHF.

The chain carries TRBV27 and TRBJ2-2; D gene unclear. Trimming removed 6 bases at V and 2 bases at J, with 16 bases between. Germline V gives CDR1 MNHEY, CDR2 SMNVEV (reference sequence). The CDR3 spans 16 residues. In nucleotides, the CDR3 is TGTGCCAGCAGAAACGAAGGACGTCCCAACACCGGGGAGCTGTTTTTT. Protein product: CASRNEGRPNTGELFF.

V and J are TRBV7-3 and TRBJ2-5; D gene unclear. Trimming removed 6 bases from V and 3 bases from J, with 14 bases in between. Germline lookup yields CDR1 SGHTA and CDR2 FQGTGA. The CDR3 contains 14 residues. As DNA, the CDR3 is TGTGCCAGCAGTTACGGGCCTCAGGAAGAGACCCAGTACTTC. Its translation: CASSYGPQEETQYF. Based on the CDR3 plus reference TRBV7-3 and TRBJ2-5, the full variable domain is GAGVSQTPSNKVTEKGKYVELRCDPISGHTALYWYRQSLGQGPEFLIYFQGTGAADDSGLPNDRFFAVRPEGSVSTLKIQRTERGDSAVYLCASSYGPQEETQYFGPGTRLLVL.

The chain combines TRBV6-5 with TRBJ1-2; D not certain. CDR1 MNHEY and CDR2 SVGAGI come from the germline V gene. The V and J ends lost 8 bases and 3 bases respectively, with 7 bases between them. The CDR3 is 11 amino acids. CDR3 sequence (DNA): TGTGCCAGCGGCACGGACTATGGCTACACCTTC. As protein: CASGTDYGYTF.